This T cell receptor (beta chain) comes out of a study of shared clonotypes between healthy human individuals. Sorted-subset replicate PCRs used roughly 210 ng of genomic DNA. This amount corresponded to tens of thousands of T cell genomes. In the authors' workflow: ImmunoSEQ gave junction-only sequences without quality scores, so filtering differed. Assay: immunoSEQ multiplex PCR; the TCRdb copy retains only in-frame clones and omits some. V, J and clone size reflect that table, while D and trimming were determined from the DNA. The sample has about 580,000 clones; roughly 98% are singletons. This CDR3 contains 16 residues. CDR1 is ENHRY and CDR2 is SYGVKD in the germline V gene. With 5 bases clipped from V and 2 bases from J, the junction kept 8 bases outside the gene matches. On this clone: Its antigen is undetermined.

Study-wide points: Non-shared clonotypes showed lower generation probabilities than clonotypes common to all four donors.

Naive CD8 cells were CD45RO-negative, positively selected for CCR7, excluding terminally differentiated effector memory CD45RA+ cells. This chain uses TRBV10-3 with TRBJ2-5; 10 bases are a match to TRBD1. The receptor was isolated from a man aged 25 to 40 in good health. Specimen: naive CD8+ T cells sorted from blood. CDR3 in amino acids: CAISPGQGVKQETQYF. CDR3 DNA: TGTGCCATCAGTCCTGGACAGGGGGTTAAACAAGAGACCCAGTACTTC.